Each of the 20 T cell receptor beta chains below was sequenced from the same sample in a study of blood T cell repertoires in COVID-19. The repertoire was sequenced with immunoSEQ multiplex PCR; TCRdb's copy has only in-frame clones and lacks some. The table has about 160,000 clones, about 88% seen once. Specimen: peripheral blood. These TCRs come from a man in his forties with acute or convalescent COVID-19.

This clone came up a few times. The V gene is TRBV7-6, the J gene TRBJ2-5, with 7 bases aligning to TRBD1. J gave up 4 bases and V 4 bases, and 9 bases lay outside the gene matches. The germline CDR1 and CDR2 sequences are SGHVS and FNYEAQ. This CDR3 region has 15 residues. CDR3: CASSWERAGGETQYF. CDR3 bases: TGTGCCAGCAGCTGGGAGAGGGCAGGGGGAGAGACCCAGTACTTC. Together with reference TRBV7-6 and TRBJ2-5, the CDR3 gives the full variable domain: GAGVSQSPRYKVTKRGQDVALRCDPISGHVSLYWYRQALGQGPEFLTYFNYEAQQDKSGLPNDRFSAERPEGSISTLTIQRTEQRDSAMYRCASSWERAGGETQYFGPGTRLLVL.

The CDR3 coding sequence is TGTGCCAGTACAGGGAAAACCTATGGCTACACCTTC. This translates into CASTGKTYGYTF. The rearrangement joins TRBV19 to TRBJ1-2; TRBD1 is a possible D gene (5 bases). Trimming removed 7 bases at V and 4 bases at J, with 10 bases between. CDR1 and CDR2 from the germline V gene are LNHDA and SQIVND (reference sequence). CDR3 length: 12 residues.

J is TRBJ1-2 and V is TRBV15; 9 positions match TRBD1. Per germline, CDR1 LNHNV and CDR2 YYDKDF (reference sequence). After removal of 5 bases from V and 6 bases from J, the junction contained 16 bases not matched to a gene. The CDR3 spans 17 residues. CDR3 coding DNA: TGTGCCACCAGCCCCAGATCGGGTAGGACAGGGGAGGATGGCTACACCTTC. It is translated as CATSPRSGRTGEDGYTF.

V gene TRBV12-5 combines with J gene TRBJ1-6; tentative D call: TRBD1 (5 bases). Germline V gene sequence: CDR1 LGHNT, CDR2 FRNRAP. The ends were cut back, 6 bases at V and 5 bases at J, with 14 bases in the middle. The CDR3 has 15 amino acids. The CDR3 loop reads CASGWGDGHNSPLHF. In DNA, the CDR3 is TGTGCTAGTGGGTGGGGGGATGGCCATAATTCACCCCTCCACTTT.

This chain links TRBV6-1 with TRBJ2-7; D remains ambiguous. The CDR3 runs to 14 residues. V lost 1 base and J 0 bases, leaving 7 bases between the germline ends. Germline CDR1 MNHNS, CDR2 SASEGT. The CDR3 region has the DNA TGTGCCAGCAGTGAAGTTGTCAGCTCCTACGAGCAGTACTTC. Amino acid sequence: CASSEVVSSYEQYF.

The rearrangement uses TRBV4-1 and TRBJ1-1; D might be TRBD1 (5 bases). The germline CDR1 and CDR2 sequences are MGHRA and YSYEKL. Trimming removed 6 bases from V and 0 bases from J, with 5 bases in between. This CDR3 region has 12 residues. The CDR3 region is CASRDMNTEAFF. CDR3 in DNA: TGCGCCAGCAGGGACATGAACACTGAAGCTTTCTTT.

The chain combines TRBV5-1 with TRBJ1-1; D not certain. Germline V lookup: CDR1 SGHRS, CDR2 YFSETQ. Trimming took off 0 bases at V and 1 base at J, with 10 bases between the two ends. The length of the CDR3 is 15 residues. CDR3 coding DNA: TGCGCCAGCAGCTTGGCCCCCGGAGGGAACACTGAAGCTTTCTTT. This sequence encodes CASSLAPGGNTEAFF.

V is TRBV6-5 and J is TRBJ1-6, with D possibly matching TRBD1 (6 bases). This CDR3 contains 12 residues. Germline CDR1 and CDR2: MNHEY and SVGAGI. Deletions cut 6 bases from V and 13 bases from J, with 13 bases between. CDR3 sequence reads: CASSRGGAPLHF. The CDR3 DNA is TGTGCCAGCAGCCGAGGGGGAGCTCCCCTCCACTTT.

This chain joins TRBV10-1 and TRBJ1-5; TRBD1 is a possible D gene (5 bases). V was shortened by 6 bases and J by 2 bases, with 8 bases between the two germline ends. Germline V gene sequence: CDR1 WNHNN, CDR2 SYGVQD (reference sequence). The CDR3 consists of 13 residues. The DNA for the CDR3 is TGCGCCAGCAGAGGAGGGGGCAATCAGCCCCAGCATTTT. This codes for CASRGGGNQPQHF.

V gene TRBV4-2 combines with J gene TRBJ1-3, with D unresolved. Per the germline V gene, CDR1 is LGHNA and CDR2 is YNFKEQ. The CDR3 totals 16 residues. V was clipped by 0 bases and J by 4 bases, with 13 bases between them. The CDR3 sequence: CASSQEIRATGNTIYF. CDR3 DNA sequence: TGTGCCAGCAGCCAAGAGATAAGAGCCACCGGAAACACCATATATTTT.

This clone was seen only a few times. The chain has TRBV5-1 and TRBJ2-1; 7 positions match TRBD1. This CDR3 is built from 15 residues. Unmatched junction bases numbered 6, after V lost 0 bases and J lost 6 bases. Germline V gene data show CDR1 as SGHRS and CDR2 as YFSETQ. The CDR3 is CASSLEGQLFNEQFF. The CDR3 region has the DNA TGCGCCAGCAGCTTGGAGGGACAGCTCTTCAATGAGCAGTTCTTC.

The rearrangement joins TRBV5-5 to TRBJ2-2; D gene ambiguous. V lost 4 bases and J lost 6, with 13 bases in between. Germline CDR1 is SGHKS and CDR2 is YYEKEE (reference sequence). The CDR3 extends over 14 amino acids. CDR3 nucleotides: TGTGCCAGCAGCCTGGATCCTTTCCCCGGGGAGCTGTTTTTT. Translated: CASSLDPFPGELFF.

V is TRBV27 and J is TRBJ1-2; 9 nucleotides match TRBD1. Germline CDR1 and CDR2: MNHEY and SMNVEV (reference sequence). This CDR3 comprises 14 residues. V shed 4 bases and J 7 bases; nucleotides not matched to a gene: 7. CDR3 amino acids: CASSSLQGAGGYTF. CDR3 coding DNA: TGTGCCAGCAGTTCCCTACAGGGGGCGGGTGGCTACACCTTC.

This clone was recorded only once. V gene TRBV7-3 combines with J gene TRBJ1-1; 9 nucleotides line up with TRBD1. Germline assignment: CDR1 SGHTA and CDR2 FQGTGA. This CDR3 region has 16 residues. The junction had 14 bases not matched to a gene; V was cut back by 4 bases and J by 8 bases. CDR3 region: CASSSRTTGGTSEAFF. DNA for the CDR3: TGTGCCAGCAGCTCCCGCACCACAGGGGGCACCTCCGAAGCTTTCTTT.

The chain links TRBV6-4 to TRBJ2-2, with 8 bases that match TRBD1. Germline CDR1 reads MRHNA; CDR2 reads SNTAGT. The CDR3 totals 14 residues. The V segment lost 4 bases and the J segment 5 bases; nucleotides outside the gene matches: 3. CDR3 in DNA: TGTGCCAGCAGTGCGGACAGGGAAACCGGGGAGCTGTTTTTT. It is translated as CASSADRETGELFF.

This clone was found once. The CDR3 DNA follows: TGTGCCAGCACTAAGGAGGGGCATGGCTACACCTTC. Translation gives CASTKEGHGYTF. The rearrangement links TRBV12-3 or TRBV12-4 to TRBJ1-2; the D gene is possibly TRBD1 (5 bases). This CDR3 comprises 12 residues. V lost 7 bases to trimming and J lost 6 bases, with 12 bases between them.

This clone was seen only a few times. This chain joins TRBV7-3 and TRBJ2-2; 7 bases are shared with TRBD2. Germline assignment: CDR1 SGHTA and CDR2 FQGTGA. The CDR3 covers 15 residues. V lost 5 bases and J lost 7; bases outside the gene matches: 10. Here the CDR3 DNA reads TGTGCCAGCAGCCAACCCTCCCGCGGGGGCGGGGAGCTGTTTTTT. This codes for CASSQPSRGGGELFF.

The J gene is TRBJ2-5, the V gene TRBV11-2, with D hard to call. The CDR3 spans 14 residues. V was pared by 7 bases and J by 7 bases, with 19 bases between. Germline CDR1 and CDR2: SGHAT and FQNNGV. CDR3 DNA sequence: TGTGCCAGCAAGTCTATAAAGGCTTCGGGGACCCAGTACTTC. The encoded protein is CASKSIKASGTQYF.

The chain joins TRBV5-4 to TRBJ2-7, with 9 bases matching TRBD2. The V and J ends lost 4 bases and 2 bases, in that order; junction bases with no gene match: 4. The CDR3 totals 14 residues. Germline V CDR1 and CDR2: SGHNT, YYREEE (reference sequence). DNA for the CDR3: TGTGCCAGCAGCCTGGCTAGCGGGGCCTACGAGCAGTACTTC. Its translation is CASSLASGAYEQYF. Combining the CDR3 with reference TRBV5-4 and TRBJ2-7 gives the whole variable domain ETGVTQSPTHLIKTRGQQVTLRCSSQSGHNTVSWYQQALGQGPQFIFQYYREEENGRGNFPPRFSGLQFPNYSSELNVNALELDDSALYLCASSLASGAYEQYFGPGTRLTVT.

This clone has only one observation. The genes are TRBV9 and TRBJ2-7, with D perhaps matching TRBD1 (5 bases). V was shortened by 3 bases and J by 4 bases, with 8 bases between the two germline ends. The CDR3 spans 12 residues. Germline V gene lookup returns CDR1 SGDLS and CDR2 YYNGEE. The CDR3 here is CASSADNYEQYF. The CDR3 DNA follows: TGTGCCAGCAGCGCGGACAATTACGAGCAGTACTTC. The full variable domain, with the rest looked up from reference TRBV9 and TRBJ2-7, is DSGVTQTPKHLITATGQRVTLRCSPRSGDLSVYWYQQSLDQGLQFLIQYYNGEERAKGNILERFSAQQFPDLHSELNLSSLELGDSALYFCASSADNYEQYFGPGTRLTVT.